The clone carrying this T cell receptor beta chain was detected only once. Its specificity is not known. These data come from a study of T cells and copy number aberrations in small-cell lung cancer. Study-level findings and limits: Compared with adjacent lung tissue, tumors had lower T-cell richness and clonality and non-significantly lower density. Roughly 79.9-98% of tumor T-cell clones appeared in only one region.

All donors were smokers or heavy second-hand smokers. Only tumor regions expected to give at least 150 ng DNA were used. Germline values: CDR1 SNHLY, CDR2 FYNNEI. V lost 4 bases and J 2 bases, leaving 8 bases between the germline ends. The CDR3 runs to 13 residues. Assay: immunoSEQ multiplex PCR; the TCRdb copy retains only in-frame clones and omits some. The repertoire holds several thousand clones, with roughly 76% as singletons. The chain couples TRBV2 to TRBJ1-2, with D unresolved. This clonotype originated in a man aged 45-65 years with small cell lung cancer. The source material was tumor tissue. In nucleotides, the CDR3 is TGTGCCAGCAGTGCAGAACAAAACTATGGCTACACCTTC. Amino acids: CASSAEQNYGYTF.